This entry concerns a single TCR beta chain. Antigen unknown. CDR3 size: 15 residues. V lost 0 bases and J 3 bases, leaving 8 bases between the germline ends. From germline, CDR1 is LGHNA and CDR2 YSLEER. Alongside a J-beta primer mix, a sample-barcoded 5' primer served in a second PCR lasting roughly 6 to 11 cycles. TCRdb called the 5' RACE reads again in MiXCR, with one record for every CDR3 protein. The sample lists roughly 830,000 distinct CDR3 sequences; 55% to 65% were seen once. This entry comes from a study of blood T cells in healthy people across ages. Whole-study findings and limits: With age, beta diversity per million T cells declined roughly linearly, significantly by 40.

This receptor was taken from a man aged 25 to 40 in good health. The V call is TRBV4-3, the J call TRBJ2-2; D gene uncertain. The material sequenced was blood. For the CDR3, the DNA is TGCGCCAGCAGCCAAGATTCAGGATACACCGGGGAGCTGTTTTTT. The encoded protein is CASSQDSGYTGELFF.